The 13 T cell receptor beta chains reported below all come from one sample, sequenced in a study of T cell responses to AZD1222 COVID-19 vaccine. The protocol was immunoSEQ multiplex PCR, while the TCRdb copy is restricted to in-frame clones and leaves out a portion. The sample shows 150,000 to 200,000 clones, approximately 90% of them seen only once. This sample comprised peripheral blood, obtained on day 0 of AZD1222 vaccination. The receptors stem from an adult in good health.

The chain carries TRBV21-1 and TRBJ1-2. TRBV21-1 is designated a pseudogene. The CDR3 spans 14 residues. The CDR3: CASAFRPRNYGYTF. CDR3 nucleotide sequence: TGTGCCAGCGCTTTCCGGCCACGAAACTATGGCTACACCTTC.

The rearrangement joins TRBV28 to TRBJ2-7; possibly TRBD1 for D (6 bases). The V and J ends lost 2 bases and 6 bases respectively, with 14 bases between them. The CDR3 runs to 14 residues. Germline lookup yields CDR1 MDHEN and CDR2 SYDVKM. Here the CDR3 reads CASSLPQGPREQYF. CDR3 DNA sequence: TGTGCCAGCAGTTTACCACAGGGACCCCGCGAGCAGTACTTC.

V is TRBV2 and J is TRBJ1-1; 7 bases align to TRBD1. Per germline, CDR1 SNHLY and CDR2 FYNNEI. The CDR3 runs to 14 residues. The J segment lost 8 bases and the V segment lost 6 bases, leaving 12 bases of the junction unmatched. CDR3 sequence reads: CASRRGAGGGEAFF. DNA of the CDR3: TGTGCCAGCAGACGGGGGGCAGGGGGTGGAGAAGCTTTCTTT.

The rearrangement joins TRBV14 to TRBJ1-3; no clear D. The CDR3 is 12 residues long. Trimming removed 0 bases from V and 12 bases from J, with 9 bases in between. CDR1 SGHDN and CDR2 FVKESK come from the germline V gene. As DNA, the CDR3 is TGTGCCAGCAGCCAAGATGGGTGGAACATATATTTT. Translated: CASSQDGWNIYF.

Here the CDR3 reads CSVLRQGAYGYTF. The CDR3 DNA is TGCAGCGTTCTTCGACAGGGGGCCTATGGCTACACCTTC. This chain uses TRBV29-1 with TRBJ1-2; 10 bases match TRBD1. Trimming at V came to 5 bases and at J to 4 bases, leaving 4 bases not matched to a gene. The CDR3 length is 13 residues. CDR1 is SQVTM, CDR2 ANQGSEA, per germline.

The chain has TRBV19 and TRBJ1-5; D gene unclear. The V end was cut by 2 bases, the J end by 3 bases, with 2 bases between. This CDR3 region has 12 residues. The germline gives CDR1 LNHDA, CDR2 SQIVND (reference sequence). CDR3 nucleotide sequence: TGTGCCAGTAGTATAAACAATCAGCCCCAGCATTTT. Amino acid sequence: CASSINNQPQHF. Full variable domain (missing parts from reference TRBV19 and TRBJ1-5): DGGITQSPKYLFRKEGQNVTLSCEQNLNHDAMYWYRQDPGQGLRLIYYSQIVNDFQKGDIAEGYSVSREKKESFPLTVTSAQKNPTAFYLCASSINNQPQHFGDGTRLSIL.

The V call is TRBV7-6, the J call TRBJ2-7; D may be TRBD1 (7 bases). V was cut by 1 base and J by 0 bases, with 13 bases left in between. The CDR3 is made up of 16 amino acids. Per germline, CDR1 SGHVS and CDR2 FNYEAQ. CDR3 nucleotides: TGTGCCAGCAGCTTAGGTGCGGGACAGTTCTCCTACGAGCAGTACTTC. Translated, it gives CASSLGAGQFSYEQYF.

The rearrangement links TRBV6-6 to TRBJ1-5; D is perhaps TRBD1 (5 bases). Germline CDR1 MNHNY, CDR2 SVGAGI (reference sequence). Trimming pared 6 bases from V and 15 bases from J, leaving 24 bases between. The CDR3 totals 14 residues. The CDR3 nucleotides are TGTGCCAGCAGGGAACGGGACGACCCGGCGGGTCCGCATTTT. This codes for CASRERDDPAGPHF.

This chain connects TRBV3-1 (or the pseudogene TRBV3-2) to TRBJ2-2, with 8 bases lining up with TRBD2. The CDR3 runs 17 residues. Trimming removed 6 bases from V and 1 base from J; junction bases left unmatched: 10. The germline V gene encodes CDR1 LGHDT and CDR2 YNNKEL (reference sequence). Here the CDR3 DNA reads TGTGCCAGCAGACCCGGGTTAGCGGGATGGAACACCGGGGAGCTGTTTTTT. This translates into CASRPGLAGWNTGELFF.

The chain joins TRBV6-2 or TRBV6-3 to TRBJ1-6; the match to TRBD1 covers 7 bases. V shed 6 bases and J 11 bases; nucleotides not matched to a gene: 13. Germline V CDR1 and CDR2: MNHEY, SVGEGT. The length of the CDR3 is 15 residues. In DNA form, the CDR3 reads TGTGCCAGCAGCCTGGGGGAGACAGGGCTGACACCCCTCCACTTT. Amino acids: CASSLGETGLTPLHF.

This clone occurred a few times. J is TRBJ1-2 and V is TRBV19, with 7 bases fitting TRBD1. Trimming cost V 8 bases and J 0 bases; bases outside gene matches: 12. Per germline, CDR1 LNHDA and CDR2 SQIVND (reference sequence). CDR3 length equals 16 residues. The CDR3 loop is CASGGGHTSSNYGYTF. CDR3 in DNA: TGTGCCAGTGGAGGGGGCCATACTTCCTCTAACTATGGCTACACCTTC.

This rearrangement joins TRBV11-2 to TRBJ1-4; TRBD1 matches at 7 bases. The J segment lost 7 bases and the V segment lost 5 bases, leaving 4 bases of the junction unmatched. The CDR3 loop spans 13 amino acids. Germline V gene lookup returns CDR1 SGHAT and CDR2 FQNNGV. The CDR3 coding sequence is TGTGCCAGCAGCAACCGGGACAGTGAAAAACTGTTTTTT. Residues: CASSNRDSEKLFF.

This clone has a handful of counts. This rearrangement joins TRBV2 to TRBJ1-1, with D tentatively TRBD1 (6 bases). This CDR3 has 14 residues. Trimming left V 4 bases short and J 6 bases short, with 15 bases between. Germline CDR1 SNHLY, CDR2 FYNNEI. CDR3 region: CASSVSGGKAEAFF. In DNA, the CDR3 is TGTGCCAGCAGTGTCTCGGGGGGCAAGGCTGAAGCTTTCTTT.